This T cell receptor beta chain appears in the sequencing data of a study of T cells in Graves' hyperthyroidism and ophthalmopathy. Germline V gene sequence: CDR1 SGHVS, CDR2 FQNEAQ. V shed 1 base, J shed 8 bases, and the junction held 10 bases outside the gene matches. CDR3 length: 17 residues. It was RNA transcripts that yielded the amplified TCR beta CDR3 regions. The TCR CDR3 was amplified in a first-round RT-PCR using the HTBI primer set. MiXCR, run by TCRdb on the multiplex PCR reads, gives a single entry per CDR3 protein. Of some 200,000 distinct CDR3 sequences listed, 17% are singletons. The chain carries TRBV7-8 and TRBJ2-2; 10 nucleotides match TRBD2. Sequencing input: blood. The sequence was obtained from a man aged 45-65 years with Graves' hyperthyroidism. The CDR3 here is CASSLELAGRLAGELFF. The CDR3 nucleotides read TGTGCCAGCAGCTTAGAACTAGCGGGAAGGTTGGCTGGGGAGCTGTTTTTT.